A selection of T cell receptor beta chains follows, all from one sample in a study of blood T cell repertoires in COVID-19. The table came from immunoSEQ multiplex PCR; TCRdb's copy has only in-frame clones and leaves some out. The repertoire consists of over 85,000 clones, with around 87% occurring once and the leading ten covering about 5.1%. Sequences were obtained from peripheral blood. Every receptor here comes from a man aged 40-55 years with acute or convalescent COVID-19. CDR3s leave out the opening cysteine and the closing phenylalanine or tryptophan.

v_call: TRBV29-1
cdr3_aa: SVAILGGANIQY

v_call: TRBV30
cdr3_aa: AWSVRGGGYT

v_call: TRBV15
cdr3_aa: ATSSPRSGTQY

v_call: TRBV29-1
cdr3_aa: SVPIKDRVDGYT

v_call: TRBV18
cdr3_aa: ASSPGGVLFGGNTIY

v_call: TRBV4-3
cdr3_aa: ASSQAGGMYNEQF

v_call: TRBV18
cdr3_aa: ASSLPTGPNTGELF

v_call: TRBV11-2
cdr3_aa: ASSLALATEAF

v_call: TRBV7-6
cdr3_aa: ASSLVNEKLF

v_call: TRBV5-1
cdr3_aa: ASSLDGDRNTIY

v_call: TRBV6-2/TRBV6-3
cdr3_aa: ASSYVSGEGTGANVLT

v_call: TRBV19
cdr3_aa: ASSRATGDPYEQY

v_call: TRBV11-3
cdr3_aa: ASSLVPGNEQF

v_call: TRBV11-3
cdr3_aa: ASSLTTGGPHIQY

v_call: TRBV7-2
cdr3_aa: ASSLDSGQTYYGYT

v_call: TRBV13
cdr3_aa: ASSLAGKLAGVHEQY

v_call: TRBV6-6
cdr3_aa: ASSYAGEIDETQY

v_call: TRBV2
cdr3_aa: ASSSRQGDSNQPQH

v_call: TRBV10-2
cdr3_aa: ASSEGTGHEKLF

v_call: TRBV7-9
cdr3_aa: ASSPRQGWYAF

v_call: TRBV30
cdr3_aa: AWSLDSPTGELF

v_call: TRBV5-1
cdr3_aa: ASSGGTAETQY

v_call: TRBV11-2
cdr3_aa: ASSRNPGTISTDTQY

v_call: TRBV19
cdr3_aa: ASSDRIGKLF

v_call: TRBV5-6
cdr3_aa: ASSPNVMNTEAF

v_call: TRBV5-1
cdr3_aa: ASSLIAGEGNTQY

v_call: TRBV7-4
cdr3_aa: ASSLVQETYGYT

v_call: TRBV3-1/TRBV3-2
cdr3_aa: ASSQEVRVFDEQY

v_call: TRBV27
cdr3_aa: ASSLDRDSEAF

v_call: TRBV5-4
cdr3_aa: ASSLGTSGRDTQY

v_call: TRBV7-9
cdr3_aa: ASSSDSINEKLF

v_call: TRBV2
cdr3_aa: ASSSQGVNQPQH

v_call: TRBV19
cdr3_aa: ASTSRWDRGPFATEAF

v_call: TRBV19
cdr3_aa: ASSITRERGFAGANVLT

v_call: TRBV5-8
cdr3_aa: ASTLMGGYSNQPQH

v_call: TRBV5-1
cdr3_aa: ASSPGTGAAKGYGYT

v_call: TRBV4-1
cdr3_aa: ASSLGGGADTQY

v_call: TRBV19
cdr3_aa: ASSNRQGGYT

v_call: TRBV6-5
cdr3_aa: ASSSTGLAGPNEQF

v_call: TRBV10-3
cdr3_aa: AISEGQENTEAF

v_call: TRBV7-9
cdr3_aa: ASSRGTGAGQPQH

v_call: TRBV25-1
cdr3_aa: ASSAPGGGSNQPQH